Sequencing of this T cell receptor (beta chain) was carried out in a study of blood T cell repertoires in COVID-19 (TCRdb year 2020). A note on the overall study: Samples covering the acute and convalescent phases of COVID-19 were provided by collaborators in the United States, Italy and Spain. The prospective study material was composed of cDNA or gDNA derived from T cells, B-cell-depleted T cells, or PBMCs. The dataset comprised deeply sampled blood TCRbeta repertoires from subjects exposed to, actively infected with, or recovered from COVID-19. A freely available public database, intended as a resource for researchers studying the immune response to SARS-CoV-2, is where the repertoires were released. Samples were obtained from the ongoing ImmuneRACE study (first 160 participants) and from 1,254 subjects provided by 6 global collaborators. Nearly every sample came with metadata listing a de-identified subject ID, COVID-19 status, age in years and sex. HLA class I and class II types, where available, came from metadata supplied by the sample provider rather than from assay-based typing. Beyond this particular receptor, the publication reports: The amount of clinical and demographic metadata varied by source and participant and was provided uncurated.

The CDR3 holds 14 amino acids from the cysteine to the phenylalanine. Left in the record is the CDR3 DNA by itself, 42 bases read in frame from the first base. V is reduced by 6 bases and J by 6 bases, leaving a spacing of 16 bases between them. CDR1 and CDR2 were assigned from the germline V gene as SGDLS and YYNGEE. Collaborating institutions collected whole blood in K2EDTA tubes following their own protocols. For TCRbeta analysis, collaborator samples were shipped as frozen whole blood, as isolated PBMCs, or as DNA extracted from either sample type. This clone has a single count. Its antigen remains undetermined. No clone much larger than this one lies a single base away; base qualities are absent. TCRbeta CDR3 regions were amplified from genomic DNA by means of the immunoSEQ Assay, a bias-controlled multiplex PCR. The original methods were these. Within the assay, amplification of reference gene primers was used to estimate how many nucleated cells each sample contained. Sequence reads were collapsed and filtered to measure the absolute abundance of every unique TCRbeta CDR3 rearrangement. For each sample, productive Simpson clonality was calculated by taking the square root of Simpson's diversity index across productive rearrangements. This immuneACCESS table, as held by TCRdb, lists in-frame sequences with V and J called but not all clones. Of the missing ones, under half trace to an unresolved V gene in checked studies; the others have no known cause. For V, J and clone size, that table is used; D and trimming come from the DNA. The sample records 25,000 to 30,000 clones, 90% of which are singletons. The top ten clones comprise about 1.8% of the sample.

Input material: peripheral blood. The chain uses TRBV9 and TRBJ2-1; the D gene cannot be resolved reliably. The clonotype was recovered from a woman aged 55-69 years with active COVID-19. Here is the DNA: TGTGCCAGCACCCAAACGGTATATGCCAATGAGCAGTTCTTC. This codes for CASTQTVYANEQFF.